This TCR beta chain stems from a study of technical replicates of blood from four donors. The assay was immunoSEQ multiplex PCR, and TCRdb's table has in-frame clones only and misses some. Altogether approximately 81,000 clones are present, just over 95% being singletons, with the ten largest covering roughly 0.21%. The sequencing sample was made of T cells isolated from PBMCs. The sequence came from a human donor in good health.

This CDR3 reads CASSSSGRGRATVNEQFF. Written as DNA, the CDR3 is TGCGCCAGCAGCTCGTCCGGCAGAGGGAGGGCCACGGTCAATGAGCAGTTCTTC. V is TRBV5-1 and J is TRBJ2-1; 7 nucleotides match TRBD2. Germline loops: CDR1 SGHRS, CDR2 YFSETQ. There are 18 residues in the CDR3. J lost 6 bases, V lost 3 bases, and 18 bases had no gene match.